The present TCR beta chain was sequenced within a study of human T cells and chemical hapten exposure. Overall study context: Small pooled library volume differences mainly caused per-sample TCR yield variation.

Indicated time point: healthy volunteer bleed at 2 weeks. Whole blood, unfractionated, served as the material for total RNA extraction. What the library attached to individual cDNA molecules were unique molecular identifiers. Original processing methods: Sequenced samples showed a median of 95,638 TCRs each, with counts running from around 24,000 to 710,000. TCRdb called the RACE reads again in MiXCR, with one record for every CDR3 protein. V and J calls and clone size were set by TCRdb, not the authors. The profile shows approximately 97,000 distinct CDR3 sequences, around 9% of them singletons. Study-wide results and limits: TCRs at a frequency above 1 in 1000 stayed unchanged with DPC sensitization.

Germline V CDR1 and CDR2: SGHRS, YFSETQ. The CDR3 sequence is 16 residues long. The V and J ends lost 4 bases and 2 bases, in that order; junction bases with no gene match: 2. This clonotype occurred a few times. Antigen specificity is unknown. The receptor was derived from a female donor in good health. Some clones in this sample may be carry-over from other donors' samples. Sample: whole blood. The rearrangement joins TRBV5-1 to TRBJ2-1, with 14 positions matching TRBD2. CDR3 sequence reads: CASSQTSGRAYNEQFF. CDR3 DNA sequence: TGCGCCAGCAGCCAGACTAGCGGGAGGGCCTACAATGAGCAGTTCTTC. Variable domain in full (rest from reference TRBV5-1 and TRBJ2-1): KAGVTQTPRYLIKTRGQQVTLSCSPISGHRSVSWYQQTPGQGLQFLFEYFSETQRNKGNFPGRFSGRQFSNSRSEMNVSTLELGDSALYLCASSQTSGRAYNEQFFGPGTRLTVL.